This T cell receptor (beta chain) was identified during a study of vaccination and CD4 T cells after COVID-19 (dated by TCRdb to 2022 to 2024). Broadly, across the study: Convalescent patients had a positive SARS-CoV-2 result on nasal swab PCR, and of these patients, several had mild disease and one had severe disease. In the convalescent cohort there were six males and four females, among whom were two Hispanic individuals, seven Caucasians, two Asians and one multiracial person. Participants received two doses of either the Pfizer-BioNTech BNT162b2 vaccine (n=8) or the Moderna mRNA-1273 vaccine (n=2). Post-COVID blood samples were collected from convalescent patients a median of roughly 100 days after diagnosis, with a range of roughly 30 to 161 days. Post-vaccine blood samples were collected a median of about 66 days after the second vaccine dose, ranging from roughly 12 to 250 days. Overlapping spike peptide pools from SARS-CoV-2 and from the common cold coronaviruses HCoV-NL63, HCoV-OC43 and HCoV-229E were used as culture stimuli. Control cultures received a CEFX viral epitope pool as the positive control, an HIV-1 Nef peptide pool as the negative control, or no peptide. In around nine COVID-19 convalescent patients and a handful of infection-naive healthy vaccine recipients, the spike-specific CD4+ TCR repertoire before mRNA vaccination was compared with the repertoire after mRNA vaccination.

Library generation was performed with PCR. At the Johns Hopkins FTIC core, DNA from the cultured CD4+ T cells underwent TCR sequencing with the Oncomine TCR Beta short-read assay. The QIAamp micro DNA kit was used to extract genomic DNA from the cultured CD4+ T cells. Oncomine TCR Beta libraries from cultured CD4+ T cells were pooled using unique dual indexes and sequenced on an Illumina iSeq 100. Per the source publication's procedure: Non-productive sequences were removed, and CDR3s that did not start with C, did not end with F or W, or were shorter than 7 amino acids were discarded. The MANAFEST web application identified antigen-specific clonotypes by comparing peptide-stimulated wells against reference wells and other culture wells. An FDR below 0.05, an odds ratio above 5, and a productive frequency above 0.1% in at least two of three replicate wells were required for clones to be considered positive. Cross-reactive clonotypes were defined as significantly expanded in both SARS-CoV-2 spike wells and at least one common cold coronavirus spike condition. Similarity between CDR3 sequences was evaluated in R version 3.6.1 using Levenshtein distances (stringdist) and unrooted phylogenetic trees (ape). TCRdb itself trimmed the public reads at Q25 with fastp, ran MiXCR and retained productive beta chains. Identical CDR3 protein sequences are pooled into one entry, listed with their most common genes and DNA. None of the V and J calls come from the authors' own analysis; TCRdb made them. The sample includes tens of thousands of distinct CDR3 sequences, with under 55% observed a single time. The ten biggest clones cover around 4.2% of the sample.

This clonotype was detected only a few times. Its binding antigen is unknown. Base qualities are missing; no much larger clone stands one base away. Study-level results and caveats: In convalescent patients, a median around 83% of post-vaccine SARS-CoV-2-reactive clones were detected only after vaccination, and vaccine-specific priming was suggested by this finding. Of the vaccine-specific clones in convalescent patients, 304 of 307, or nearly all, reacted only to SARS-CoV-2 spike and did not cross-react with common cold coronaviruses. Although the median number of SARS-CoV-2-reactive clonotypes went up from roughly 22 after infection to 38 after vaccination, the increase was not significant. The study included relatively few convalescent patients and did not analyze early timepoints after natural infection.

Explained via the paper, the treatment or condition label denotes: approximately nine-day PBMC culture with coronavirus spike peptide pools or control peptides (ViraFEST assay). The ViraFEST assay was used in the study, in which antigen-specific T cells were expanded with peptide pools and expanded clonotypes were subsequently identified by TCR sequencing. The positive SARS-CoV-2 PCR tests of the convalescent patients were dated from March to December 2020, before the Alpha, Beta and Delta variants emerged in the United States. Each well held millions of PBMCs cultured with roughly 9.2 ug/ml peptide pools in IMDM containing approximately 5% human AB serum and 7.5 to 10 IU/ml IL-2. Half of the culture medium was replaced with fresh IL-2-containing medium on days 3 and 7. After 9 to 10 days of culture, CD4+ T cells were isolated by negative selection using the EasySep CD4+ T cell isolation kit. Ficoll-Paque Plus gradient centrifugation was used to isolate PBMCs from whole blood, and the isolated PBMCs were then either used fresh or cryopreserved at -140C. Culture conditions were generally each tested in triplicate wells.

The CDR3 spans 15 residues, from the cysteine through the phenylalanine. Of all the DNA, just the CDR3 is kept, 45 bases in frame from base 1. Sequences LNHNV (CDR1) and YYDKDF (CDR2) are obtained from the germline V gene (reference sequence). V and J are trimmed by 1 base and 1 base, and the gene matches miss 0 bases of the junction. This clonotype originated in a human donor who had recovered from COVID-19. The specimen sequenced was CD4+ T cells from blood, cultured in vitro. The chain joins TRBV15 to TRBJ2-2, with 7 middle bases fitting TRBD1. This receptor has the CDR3 CATSRGDRNTGELFF. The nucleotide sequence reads TGTGCCACCAGCAGAGGGGACAGGAACACCGGGGAGCTGTTTTTT.